These T cell receptor beta chains were read from a single sample in a study of T-cell memory formation after mild COVID-19. TCRdb ran MiXCR on the 5' RACE reads and lists one entry per CDR3 protein. The sample lists a few hundred thousand distinct CDR3 sequences, 10% to 13% occurring once. Sequenced input: PBMCs or a T cell subset sorted from them (not recorded which). The source is a man between 18 and 29 years old who had mild COVID-19 (a few samples of this study predate the infection). Cell type and time point are not known. Each CDR3 is given with its conserved first and last residue. Fields, in order: D gene, V gene, clone size, J gene, CDR3 protein, CDR3 DNA. A D gene is named only where the DNA matches it firmly. For some rows the clone size is stated as once, few or many, or as a class when expanded; others skip it.

>.|TRBV18|few|TRBJ1-1
CASSAVNTEAFF
TGTGCCAGCTCTGCAGTGAACACTGAAGCTTTCTTT
>.|TRBV10-3|few|TRBJ1-5
CAISYDGGRNQPQHF
TGTGCCATCAGCTACGATGGTGGAAGGAATCAGCCCCAGCATTTT
>TRBD2|TRBV7-9|few|TRBJ2-1
CASSLVAGDNEQFF
TGTGCCAGCAGCTTGGTAGCGGGGGACAATGAGCAGTTCTTC
>.|TRBV18|few|TRBJ1-1
CASSLSLGQNTEAFF
TGTGCCAGCTCACTTTCCCTTGGACAGAACACTGAAGCTTTCTTT
>TRBD1|TRBV7-2|many|TRBJ1-1
CASSSTGSPAFF
TGTGCCAGCAGCTCGACAGGGAGTCCCGCTTTCTTT
>.|TRBV10-3|many|TRBJ2-3
CAISVGAGTDTQYF
TGTGCCATCAGTGTGGGGGCCGGCACAGATACGCAGTATTTT
>.|TRBV3-1|few|TRBJ2-1
CASSQVGISQGFYNEQFF
TGTGCCAGCAGCCAAGTGGGTATTAGCCAGGGATTTTACAATGAGCAGTTCTTC
>.|TRBV6-2/TRBV6-3|few|TRBJ2-1
CASSPYRARVQFF
TGTGCCAGCAGCCCCTATAGGGCAAGAGTTCAGTTCTTC
>.|TRBV27|medium-sized|TRBJ2-3
CAPANPEEDTQYF
TGTGCCCCCGCGAATCCCGAGGAAGATACGCAGTATTTT
>TRBD1|TRBV6-6|few|TRBJ1-1
CASREGATTEAFF
TGTGCCAGCAGGGAGGGGGCGACCACTGAAGCTTTCTTT
>.|TRBV6-2/TRBV6-3|few|TRBJ2-3
CASSSRSDTQYF
TGTGCCAGCAGTTCTAGGTCAGATACGCAGTATTTT
>TRBD1|TRBV5-5|many|TRBJ1-5
CASRSDRGPGQPQHF
TGTGCCAGCAGGTCGGACAGGGGGCCGGGGCAGCCCCAGCATTTT
>TRBD2|TRBV7-2|.|TRBJ2-2
CASSPPGLANTGELFF
TGTGCCAGCAGTCCACCAGGACTAGCGAACACCGGGGAGCTGTTTTTT
>.|TRBV6-6|few|TRBJ1-1
CASSSQTERAFF
TGTGCCAGCAGTTCCCAGACAGAGCGAGCTTTCTTT
>.|TRBV29-1|.|TRBJ1-2
CSVYVRDSRGYTF
TGCAGCGTTTACGTCAGGGATTCTCGTGGCTACACCTTC
>.|TRBV4-2|.|TRBJ1-1
CASSQETLTSTAFF
TGTGCCAGCAGCCAAGAAACCCTAACCAGTACGGCTTTCTTT
>.|TRBV6-5|.|TRBJ2-6
CASSYASGANVLTF
TGTGCCAGCAGTTACGCCTCGGGGGCCAACGTCCTGACTTTC
>.|TRBV5-6|few|TRBJ2-5
CASSLYYQGETQYF
TGTGCCAGCAGCTTGTATTACCAGGGCGAGACCCAGTACTTC
>.|TRBV7-9|many|TRBJ2-5
CASSLSRLVETQYF
TGTGCCAGCAGCTTATCACGGCTGGTAGAGACCCAGTACTTC
>TRBD1|TRBV4-3|few|TRBJ2-5
CASSQVGDRGGTQYF
TGCGCCAGCAGCCAAGTAGGAGACAGGGGGGGGACCCAGTACTTC
>.|TRBV5-6|.|TRBJ1-5
CASSGRSGLGEQGQPQHF
TGTGCCAGCAGCGGACGTTCAGGATTAGGGGAGCAAGGGCAGCCCCAGCATTTT